Listed here is a single TCR beta chain. The target antigen is unknown. Each PCR replicate from the sorted subsets contained approximately 0.2 ug DNA, which is tens of thousands of T cell genomes. The protocol was immunoSEQ multiplex PCR, while the TCRdb copy is restricted to in-frame clones and leaves out a portion. This table holds millions of clones, approximately 94% found once. This sample was taken from a study of shared clonotypes between healthy human individuals. Overall study findings and caveats: For sorted subsets, rarefaction showed incomplete sequencing despite large depth.

CD8 cells classed as naive were CD45RO-negative and positively selected for CCR7, excluding terminally differentiated effector memory CD45RA+ cells. The CDR3 is 16 amino acids. Per the germline V gene, CDR1 is MGHRA and CDR2 is YSYEKL. With 0 bases removed from V and 1 base from J, the gap between germline ends came to 13 bases. This receptor was identified in a young man in good health. Sequencing was performed on naive CD8+ T cells sorted from blood. This rearrangement joins TRBV4-1 to TRBJ2-7; possible D gene TRBD2, 6 bases. In nucleotides, the CDR3 is TGCGCCAGCAGCCAAGATGGAGGGCAACTTTCCTACGAGCAGTACTTC. Residues: CASSQDGGQLSYEQYF.